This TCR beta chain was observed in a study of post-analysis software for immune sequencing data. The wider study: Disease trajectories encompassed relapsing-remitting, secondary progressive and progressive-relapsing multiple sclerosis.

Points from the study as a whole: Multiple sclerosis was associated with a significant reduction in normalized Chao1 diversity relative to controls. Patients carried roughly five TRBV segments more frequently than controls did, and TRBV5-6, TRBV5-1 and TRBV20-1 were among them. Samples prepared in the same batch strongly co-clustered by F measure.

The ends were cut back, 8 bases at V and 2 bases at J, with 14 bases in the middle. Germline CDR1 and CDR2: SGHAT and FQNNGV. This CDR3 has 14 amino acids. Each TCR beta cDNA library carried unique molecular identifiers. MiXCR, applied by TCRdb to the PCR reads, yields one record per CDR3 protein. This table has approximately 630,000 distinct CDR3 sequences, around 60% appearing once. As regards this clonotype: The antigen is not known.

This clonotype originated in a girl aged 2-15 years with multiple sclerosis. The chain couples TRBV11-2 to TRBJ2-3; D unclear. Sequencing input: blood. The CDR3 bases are TGTGCCAGCTGTCTGGCGGTTTCCACAGATACGCAGTATTTT. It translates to CASCLAVSTDTQYF.